This entry lists 19 T cell receptor beta chains sequenced from one sample in a study of OX40 agonist ivuxolimab in advanced cancers. Libraries were built with the immunoSEQ multiplex PCR assay. TCRdb stores this immuneACCESS table with in-frame sequences only. Part of the clones is absent; in the studies checked, under half of the shortfall reflects unresolved V genes, and no reason is known for the rest. The sample contains tens of thousands of clones, under 90% of them found a single time. About 0.44% of the sample lies in the top ten. The specimen was CD4+ or CD8+ T cells sorted from blood, collected in a trial of the OX40 agonist ivuxolimab. These receptors were collected from an adult with an advanced solid tumor such as melanoma, head and neck, liver or kidney cancer.

The chain links TRBV5-1 to TRBJ2-5; D is possibly TRBD1 or TRBD2 (5 bases each). The V end lost 3 bases, the J end lost 2 bases, and 11 bases lay between the germline ends. Germline loops: CDR1 SGHRS, CDR2 YFSETQ. This CDR3 contains 14 residues. This chain's CDR3 is CASSWGSRQETQYF. DNA for the CDR3: TGCGCCAGCAGCTGGGGGTCCAGGCAAGAGACCCAGTACTTC.

This chain uses TRBV28 with TRBJ1-1; D is possibly TRBD1 (6 bases). The CDR3 is 15 amino acids. V gave up 3 bases and J gave up 0 bases, with 11 bases separating them. Germline CDR1 is MDHEN and CDR2 is SYDVKM. This chain's CDR3 is CASSLWGAVNTEAFF. Here the CDR3 DNA reads TGTGCCAGCAGTTTGTGGGGGGCGGTGAACACTGAAGCTTTCTTT.

This chain links TRBV21-1 with TRBJ2-7; the D call TRBD2 from the table was never checked on the DNA. TRBV21-1 constitutes a pseudogene. This CDR3 contains 15 residues. The CDR3 DNA is TGTGCCAGCAGCAAAGAAGAGACTAGCGGGAGCGAGCAGTACTTC. Amino acid sequence: CASSKEETSGSEQYF.

In its sample, this clone was seen a few times. The rearrangement joins TRBV19 to TRBJ2-1; the D gene is possibly TRBD2 (7 bases). The V and J ends lost 2 bases and 5 bases respectively, with 16 bases between them. Per germline, CDR1 LNHDA and CDR2 SQIVND (reference sequence). The length of the CDR3 is 16 residues. CDR3 loop: CASSIHRGASNNEQFF. Here the CDR3 DNA reads TGTGCCAGTAGTATACACCGGGGGGCGTCTAACAATGAGCAGTTCTTC.

The chain has TRBV7-2 and TRBJ1-5, with D unclear. The CDR3 has 15 amino acids. Trimming removed 6 bases from V and 4 bases from J, with 16 bases in between. Germline V gene sequence: CDR1 SGHTA, CDR2 FQGNSA. CDR3 sequence reads: CASSFGQVRNQPQHF. The CDR3 DNA reads TGTGCCAGCAGTTTCGGGCAGGTGCGGAATCAGCCCCAGCATTTT.

The rearrangement uses TRBV5-8 and TRBJ2-2, with 9 bases lining up with TRBD1. This CDR3 is built from 16 residues. V lost 4 bases and J lost 5; bases outside the gene matches: 9. The germline V gene encodes CDR1 SGHTS and CDR2 YDEGEE. CDR3 in amino acids: CASSLRQGVVTGELFF. DNA of the CDR3: TGTGCCAGCAGCCTCCGACAGGGGGTTGTAACCGGGGAGCTGTTTTTT.

This chain links TRBV18 with TRBJ2-5; 10 bases are shared with TRBD1. CDR3 size: 16 residues. Trimming at V came to 5 bases and at J to 1 base, leaving 7 bases not matched to a gene. In germline, CDR1 is KGHSH, CDR2 LQKENI. The chain's CDR3 is CASSSRTGGIQETQYF. In DNA form, the CDR3 reads TGTGCCAGCTCATCCCGGACAGGGGGGATCCAAGAGACCCAGTACTTC.

V gene TRBV28 combines with J gene TRBJ1-1; D uncertain. The germline gives CDR1 MDHEN, CDR2 SYDVKM. Trimming shortened V by 5 bases and J by 0 bases, and 7 bases separated the two germline ends. This CDR3 contains 13 residues. CDR3 sequence reads: CASSPPMNTEAFF. The CDR3 DNA sequence: TGTGCCAGCAGTCCTCCGATGAACACTGAAGCTTTCTTT.

The chain uses TRBV6-5 and TRBJ2-7; 12 bases fit TRBD2. J lost 3 bases, V lost 4 bases, and 4 bases had no gene match. The CDR3 is made up of 15 amino acids. Per the germline V gene, CDR1 is MNHEY and CDR2 is SVGAGI. The CDR3 nucleotides read TGTGCCAGCAGTTTCCTAGCGGGAGGGCTCTACGAGCAGTACTTC. Translating gives CASSFLAGGLYEQYF.

The chain joins TRBV6-6 to TRBJ1-2; 9 nucleotides align to TRBD1. CDR1 is MNHNY, CDR2 SVGAGI, per germline (reference sequence). The CDR3 is made up of 14 amino acids. V was clipped by 4 bases and J by 3 bases; unmatched bases: 3. CDR3 residues: CASSWDRDDYGYTF. The CDR3 nucleotides read TGTGCCAGCAGTTGGGACAGGGATGACTATGGCTACACCTTC.

V gene TRBV2 combines with J gene TRBJ1-1, with 11 bases aligning to TRBD1. V was clipped by 11 bases and J by 4 bases; unmatched bases: 3. This CDR3 spans 12 amino acids. In germline, CDR1 is SNHLY, CDR2 FYNNEI. CDR3 residues: CAGTGGSTEAFF. DNA for the CDR3: TGTGCCGGGACAGGGGGGTCCACTGAAGCTTTCTTT.

The rearrangement uses TRBV4-1 and TRBJ2-1; D unclear. The length of the CDR3 is 15 residues. Germline V CDR1 and CDR2: MGHRA, YSYEKL. V lost 0 bases and J lost 9, with 15 bases in between. The CDR3 region has the DNA TGCGCCAGCAGCCAAGAGGGCGGCGGTTGGGGTGAGCAGTTCTTC. Translated, it gives CASSQEGGGWGEQFF.

The rearrangement uses TRBV7-9 and TRBJ1-3; D ambiguous. V lost 3 bases, J lost 0 bases, and 9 bases lay in between. This CDR3 is built from 15 residues. In germline, CDR1 is SEHNR, CDR2 FQNEAQ (reference sequence). CDR3 protein: CASSFWPSSGNTIYF. The CDR3 DNA follows: TGTGCCAGCAGCTTTTGGCCGAGCTCTGGAAACACCATATATTTT.

The chain uses TRBV10-3 and TRBJ1-1; no clear D. CDR1 and CDR2 (germline): ENHRY, SYGVKD. The CDR3 is made up of 13 amino acids. The V end lost 4 bases, the J end lost 1 base, and 7 bases lay between the germline ends. The CDR3 region has the DNA TGTGCCATCAGTGCCACAAGGAACACTGAAGCTTTCTTT. The encoded protein is CAISATRNTEAFF.

The V and J genes are TRBV6-5 and TRBJ1-5, with D hard to call. Trimming removed 2 bases from V and 4 bases from J, with 6 bases in between. Per germline, CDR1 MNHEY and CDR2 SVGAGI. CDR3 length: 13 amino acids. CDR3 in amino acids: CASSYKGNQPQHF. The CDR3 nucleotides read TGTGCCAGCAGTTACAAGGGAAATCAGCCCCAGCATTTT.

V usage is TRBV2 and J usage is TRBJ1-4; D not resolved. V lost 4 bases and J lost 4, with 10 bases in between. This CDR3 has 14 amino acids. Per the germline V gene, CDR1 is SNHLY and CDR2 is FYNNEI. CDR3 DNA: TGTGCCAGCAGTGGGTATAGGATTAATGAAAAACTGTTTTTT. Encoded protein: CASSGYRINEKLFF.

The V gene is TRBV28, the J gene TRBJ1-5; no definite D call. The CDR3 is 15 amino acids. The V gene lost 2 bases and the J gene lost 5 bases, with 13 bases spanning the gap. CDR1 is MDHEN, CDR2 SYDVKM, per germline. CDR3 amino acids: CASSLGFTWDQPQHF. DNA for the CDR3: TGTGCCAGCAGTTTAGGCTTCACCTGGGATCAGCCCCAGCATTTT.

The J gene is TRBJ2-7, the V gene TRBV12-5, with a tentative D call TRBD1 (5 bases). From germline, CDR1 is LGHNT and CDR2 FRNRAP. The CDR3 spans 13 residues. V dropped 6 bases and J dropped 3 bases, with 12 bases sitting between them. Here the CDR3 reads CASGRGFGYEQYF. The CDR3 region has the DNA TGTGCTAGTGGAAGGGGCTTCGGCTACGAGCAGTACTTC.

The count of this clone is one. J is TRBJ1-2 and V is TRBV29-1, with D possibly being TRBD1 (5 bases). Germline CDR1 is SQVTM and CDR2 is ANQGSEA. V was pared by 7 bases and J by 0 bases, with 18 bases between. CDR3 size: 15 residues. The CDR3 region is CSAAEGRGTNYGYTF. DNA of the CDR3: TGCAGCGCCGCAGAGGGGAGGGGAACTAACTATGGCTACACCTTC.